This T cell receptor beta chain was recovered during a study of blood T cell repertoires in COVID-19. At the level of the study: Researchers got acute and convalescent COVID-19 samples from the United States, Italy and Spain. The cDNA or gDNA used as material had been derived from T cells, B-cell-depleted T cells, or PBMCs.

Authors' processing steps: Estimation of nucleated cell counts was performed using reference gene primer amplification. Sequencing was performed with immunoSEQ multiplex PCR; in TCRdb, only in-frame clones are kept and a portion is missing. V and J calls and clone size are copied from that table; D and trimming were computed from the DNA. In the table there are over 200,000 clones, around nine tenths of which are singletons. The CDR3 loop spans 13 amino acids. The germline gives CDR1 MDHEN, CDR2 SYDVKM. V shed 3 bases, J shed 6 bases, and the junction held 3 bases outside the gene matches. Sequencing was carried out using peripheral blood. The V call is TRBV28, the J call TRBJ1-2; 8 bases align to TRBD1. This receptor was obtained from a woman between 55 and 75 years old with acute or convalescent COVID-19. The CDR3, as DNA: TGTGCCAGCAGTTTTGGACAGGGAGATGGCTACACCTTC. Its translation is CASSFGQGDGYTF.